Following are 2 T cell receptor beta chains from one sample sequenced in a study of shared clonotypes between healthy human individuals. The method was immunoSEQ multiplex PCR; TCRdb's version includes in-frame clones alone and lacks a portion of them. Here the sample spans some 2.3 million clones, more than 85% being singletons. The sample taken for sequencing was naive CD4+ T cells from PBMCs. Specified subset: CD45RA+ positively selected. These TCRs come from a man aged 18 to 35 in good health. Some clones in this sample may be carry-over from other donors' samples.

The rearrangement joins TRBV29-1 to TRBJ2-5, with 8 bases matching TRBD1. Judging by the DNA end, TRBJ2-7 fits better; the J call may be wrong. The germline gives CDR1 SQVTM, CDR2 ANQGSEA. CDR3 length: 14 residues. The CDR3 region has the DNA TGCAGCGCTATACCGCAGGGGGCGGTCTACGAGCAGTACTTC. Protein product: CSAIPQGAVYEQYF.

This clone was seen a single time. This chain connects TRBV2 to TRBJ2-7, with 15 bases that match TRBD2. The CDR3 length is 21 residues. Germline loops: CDR1 SNHLY, CDR2 FYNNEI. V lost 7 bases to trimming and J lost 0 bases; unmatched junction nucleotides: 19. CDR3 sequence: CASKGMSRTSGRETSSYEQYF. CDR3 in DNA: TGTGCCAGCAAAGGGATGTCACGGACTAGCGGGAGGGAAACAAGCTCCTACGAGCAGTACTTC.